This T cell receptor beta chain was sequenced for a study of blood T cell repertoires in COVID-19. Generated by immunoSEQ multiplex PCR, the TCRdb table keeps only in-frame clones and is missing some. The top ten clones hold under 11% of a sample with about 330,000 clones, 80% to 90% of them seen once. The participants were between about 18 and 89 years old and came from some 23 US areas. Recovered status in Cohort 3 required two negative PCRs, clearance, or symptom resolution. The clonotype comes from a woman aged 18-29 years who had recovered from COVID-19. Sample: PBMCs or T cells enriched from blood (not recorded which).

DNA for the CDR3: TGTGCCAGCTCACCACCGCTCAGGTTTACCTACAATGAGCAGTTCTTC. This gives the protein CASSPPLRFTYNEQFF. The chain combines TRBV18 with TRBJ2-1; D remains unclear. V dropped 0 bases and J dropped 2 bases, with 11 bases sitting between them. Germline V gene data show CDR1 as KGHSH and CDR2 as LQKENI. This CDR3 spans 16 amino acids.